The subject of this entry is one T cell receptor (beta chain). Its specificity is not known. The record originates from a study of shared clonotypes between healthy human individuals. Study-level findings and limits: It was the non-shared clonotypes that had lower generation probabilities than clonotypes shared by all four donors.

The assay used deep level. Libraries were prepared by immunoSEQ multiplex PCR; TCRdb keeps only in-frame clonotypes and omits some of them. This table holds around 700,000 clones, roughly 70% found once. V gave up 4 bases and J gave up 6 bases, with 21 bases separating them. The CDR3 has 16 amino acids. The germline V gene has CDR1 MNHEY and CDR2 SMNVEV (reference sequence). This chain links TRBV27 with TRBJ1-2, with D tentatively TRBD1 (5 bases). The sample taken for sequencing was memory CD4+ T cells sorted from blood. Regarding subset: CD45RA-negative fraction. This sequence originates from a young woman in good health. The CDR3 region has the DNA TGTGCCAGCAGTTCGGACCAATCAGGGTTAATCGATGGCTACACCTTC. Its translation: CASSSDQSGLIDGYTF.